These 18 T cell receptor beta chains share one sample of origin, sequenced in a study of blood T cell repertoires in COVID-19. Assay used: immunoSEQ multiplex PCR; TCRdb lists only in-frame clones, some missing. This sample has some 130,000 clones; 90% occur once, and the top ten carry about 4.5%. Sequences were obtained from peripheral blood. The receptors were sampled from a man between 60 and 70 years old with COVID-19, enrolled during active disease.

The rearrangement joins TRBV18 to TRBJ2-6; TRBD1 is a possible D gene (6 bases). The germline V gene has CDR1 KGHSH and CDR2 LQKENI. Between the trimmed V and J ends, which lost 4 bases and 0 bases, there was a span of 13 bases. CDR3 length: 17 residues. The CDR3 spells CASSLWTDDSGANVLTF. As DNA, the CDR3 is TGTGCCAGCTCACTGTGGACAGACGACTCTGGGGCCAACGTCCTGACTTTC. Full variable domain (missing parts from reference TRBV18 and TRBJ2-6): NAGVMQNPRHLVRRRGQEARLRCSPMKGHSHVYWYRQLPEEGLKFMVYLQKENIIDESGMPKERFSAEFPKEGPSILRIQQVVRGDSAAYFCASSLWTDDSGANVLTFGAGSRLTVL.

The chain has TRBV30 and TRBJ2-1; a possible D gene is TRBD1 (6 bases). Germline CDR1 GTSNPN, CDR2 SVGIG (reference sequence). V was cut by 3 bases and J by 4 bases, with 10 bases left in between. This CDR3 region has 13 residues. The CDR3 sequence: CAWRGTGYNEQFF. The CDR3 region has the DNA TGTGCCTGGAGGGGAACAGGGTACAATGAGCAGTTCTTC.

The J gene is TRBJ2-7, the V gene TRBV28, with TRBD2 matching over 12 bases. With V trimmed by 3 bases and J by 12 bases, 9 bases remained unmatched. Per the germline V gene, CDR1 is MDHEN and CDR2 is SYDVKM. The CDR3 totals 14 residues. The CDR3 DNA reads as TGTGCCAGCAGTTTTGATGGTACTAGCGGGAGGCTGTACTTC. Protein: CASSFDGTSGRLYF.

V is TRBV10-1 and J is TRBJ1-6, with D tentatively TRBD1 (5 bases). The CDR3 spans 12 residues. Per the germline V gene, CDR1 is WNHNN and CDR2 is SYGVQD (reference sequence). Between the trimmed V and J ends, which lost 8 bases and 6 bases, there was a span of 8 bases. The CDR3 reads CASSDSNSPLHF. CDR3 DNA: TGCGCCAGCTCCGACAGTAATTCACCCCTCCACTTT.

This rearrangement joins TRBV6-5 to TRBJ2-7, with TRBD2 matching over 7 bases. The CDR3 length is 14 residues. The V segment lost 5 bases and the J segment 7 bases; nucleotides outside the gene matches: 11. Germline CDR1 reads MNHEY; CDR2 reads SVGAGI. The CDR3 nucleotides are TGTGCCAGCAGTCCGCCGACAGAAGCGGGGGAGCAGTACTTC. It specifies CASSPPTEAGEQYF.

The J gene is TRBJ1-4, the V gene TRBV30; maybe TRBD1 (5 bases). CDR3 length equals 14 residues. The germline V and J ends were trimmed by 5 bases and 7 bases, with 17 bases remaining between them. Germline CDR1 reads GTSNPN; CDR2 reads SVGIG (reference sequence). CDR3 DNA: TGTGCCTGGGAAGGGGCCAGGGAGGGTGAAAAACTGTTTTTT. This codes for CAWEGAREGEKLFF. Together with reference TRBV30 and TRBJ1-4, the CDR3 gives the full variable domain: SQTIHQWPATLVQPVGSPLSLECTVEGTSNPNLYWYRQAAGRGLQLLFYSVGIGQISSEVPQNLSASRPQDRQFILSSKKLLLSDSGFYLCAWEGAREGEKLFFGSGTQLSVL.

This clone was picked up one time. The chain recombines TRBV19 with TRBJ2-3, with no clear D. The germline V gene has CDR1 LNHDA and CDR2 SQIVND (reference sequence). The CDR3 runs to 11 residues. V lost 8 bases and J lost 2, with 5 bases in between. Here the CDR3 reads CASQATDTQYF. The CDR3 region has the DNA TGTGCCAGTCAAGCCACAGATACGCAGTATTTT.

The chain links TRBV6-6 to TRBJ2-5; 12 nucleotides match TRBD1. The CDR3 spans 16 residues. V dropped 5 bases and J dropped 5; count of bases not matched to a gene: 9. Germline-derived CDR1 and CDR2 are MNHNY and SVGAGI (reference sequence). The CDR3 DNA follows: TGTGCCAGCAGTGCGCCGGGACAGGGGGCGTTGGAGACCCAGTACTTC. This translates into CASSAPGQGALETQYF.

This CDR3 reads CASSTGQGAGNTIYF. The CDR3 coding sequence is TGTGCCAGCAGCACGGGACAGGGGGCTGGAAACACCATATATTTT. The chain couples TRBV7-6 to TRBJ1-3; 11 nucleotides match TRBD1. The germline gives CDR1 SGHVS, CDR2 FNYEAQ. CDR3 length: 15 residues. J was trimmed by 2 bases and V by 5 bases; bases with no gene match: 2.

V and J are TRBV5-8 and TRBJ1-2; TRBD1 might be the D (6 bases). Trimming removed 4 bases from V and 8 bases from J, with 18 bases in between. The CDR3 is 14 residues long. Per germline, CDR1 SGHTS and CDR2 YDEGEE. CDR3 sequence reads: CASSRSDRRWGYTF. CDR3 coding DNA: TGTGCCAGCAGCCGATCCGACAGGAGATGGGGCTACACCTTC.

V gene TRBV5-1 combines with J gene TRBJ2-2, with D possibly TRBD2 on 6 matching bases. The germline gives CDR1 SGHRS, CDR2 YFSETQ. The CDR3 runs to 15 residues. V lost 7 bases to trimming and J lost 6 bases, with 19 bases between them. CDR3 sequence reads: CASRLVDGSSGELFF. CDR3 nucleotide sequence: TGCGCCAGCCGCCTAGTTGACGGGAGTTCCGGGGAGCTGTTTTTT.

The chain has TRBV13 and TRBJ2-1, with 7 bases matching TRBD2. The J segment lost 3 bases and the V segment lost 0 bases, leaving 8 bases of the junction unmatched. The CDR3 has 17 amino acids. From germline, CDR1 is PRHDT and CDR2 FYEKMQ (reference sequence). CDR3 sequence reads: CASSLGWDYLDYNEQFF. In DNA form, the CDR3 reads TGTGCCAGCAGCTTAGGATGGGACTACCTTGACTACAATGAGCAGTTCTTC.

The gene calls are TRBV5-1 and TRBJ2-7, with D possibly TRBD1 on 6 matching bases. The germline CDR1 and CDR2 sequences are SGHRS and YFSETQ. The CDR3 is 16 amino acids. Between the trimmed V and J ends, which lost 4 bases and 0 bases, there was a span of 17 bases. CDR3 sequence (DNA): TGCGCCAGCAGCCCCCCGCCCGGACAGCGCTCCTACGAGCAGTACTTC. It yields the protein CASSPPPGQRSYEQYF.

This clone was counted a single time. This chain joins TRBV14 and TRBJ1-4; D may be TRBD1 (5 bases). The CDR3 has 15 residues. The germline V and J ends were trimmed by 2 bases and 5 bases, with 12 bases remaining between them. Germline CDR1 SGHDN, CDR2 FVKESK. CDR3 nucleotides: TGTGCCAGCAGCCAATCTGGGGCTCCCAATGAAAAACTGTTTTTT. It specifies CASSQSGAPNEKLFF. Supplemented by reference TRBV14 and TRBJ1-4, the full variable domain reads EAGVTQFPSHSVIEKGQTVTLRCDPISGHDNLYWYRRVMGKEIKFLLHFVKESKQDESGMPNNRFLAERTGGTYSTLKVQPAELEDSGVYFCASSQSGAPNEKLFFGSGTQLSVL.

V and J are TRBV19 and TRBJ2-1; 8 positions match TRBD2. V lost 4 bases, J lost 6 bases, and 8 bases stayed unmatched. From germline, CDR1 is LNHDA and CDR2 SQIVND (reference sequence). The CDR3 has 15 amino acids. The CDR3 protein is CASSTTSGGSNEQFF. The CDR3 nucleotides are TGTGCCAGTAGTACAACTAGCGGAGGGAGCAATGAGCAGTTCTTC.

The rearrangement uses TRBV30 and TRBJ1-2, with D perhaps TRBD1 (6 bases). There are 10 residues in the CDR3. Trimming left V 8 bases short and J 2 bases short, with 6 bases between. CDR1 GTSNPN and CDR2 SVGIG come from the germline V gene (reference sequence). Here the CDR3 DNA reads TGTGCCACAGGGAACTATGGCTACACCTTC. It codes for CATGNYGYTF.

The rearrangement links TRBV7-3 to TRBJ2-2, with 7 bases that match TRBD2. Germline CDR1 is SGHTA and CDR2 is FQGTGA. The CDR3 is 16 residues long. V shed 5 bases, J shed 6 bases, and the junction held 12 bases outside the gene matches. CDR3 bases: TGTGCCAGCAGCCCCCTTCGGGGGGAGAAAGCCGGGGAGCTGTTTTTT. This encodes CASSPLRGEKAGELFF.

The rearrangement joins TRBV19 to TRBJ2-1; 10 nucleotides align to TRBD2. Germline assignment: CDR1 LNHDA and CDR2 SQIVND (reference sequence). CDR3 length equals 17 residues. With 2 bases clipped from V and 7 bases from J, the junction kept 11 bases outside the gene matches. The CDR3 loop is CASSIRALAGVGNEQFF. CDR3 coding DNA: TGTGCCAGTAGTATACGCGCCCTAGCGGGAGTGGGTAATGAGCAGTTCTTC.